The 4 T cell receptor beta chains reported below all come from one sample, sequenced in a study of graft-versus-host responses after intestinal transplantation. The data were produced by immunoSEQ multiplex PCR, yet TCRdb's version contains in-frame clones alone and is incomplete. The data show roughly 98,000 clones, around 93% seen once. Their antigens remain unidentified. The sequences come from unstimulated CD8+ T cells sorted from spleen or lymph node cells, collected before transplant. The source of these receptors is a human donor who was the organ donor for an intestinal transplant.

This clone was seen a few times. The rearrangement joins TRBV4-3 to TRBJ2-7; D perhaps matches TRBD2 (6 bases). This CDR3 contains 15 residues. Germline lookup yields CDR1 LGHNA and CDR2 YSLEER. The V end was cut by 6 bases, the J end by 6 bases, with 21 bases between. The CDR3 nucleotides read TGCGCCAGCAGTGCCTCCGGGACCGGGACTCTCGAGCAGTACTTC. Amino acid sequence: CASSASGTGTLEQYF.

The chain uses TRBV27 and TRBJ2-1; 10 bases are a match to TRBD2. The CDR3 runs to 18 residues. The ends lost 5 bases at V and 8 bases at J; junction bases unmatched: 18. Germline V CDR1 and CDR2: MNHEY, SMNVEV (reference sequence). CDR3 bases: TGTGCCAGCAGTAGGGTGCGAGCGGGAGGGCCTACTCTCGATGAGCAGTTCTTC. Translated, it gives CASSRVRAGGPTLDEQFF.

This clone was counted between two and nine times. The chain links TRBV5-6 to TRBJ2-7; 7 bases are a match to TRBD2. Looked up from germline, CDR1 is SGHDT and CDR2 is YYEEEE. This CDR3 contains 14 residues. After removal of 6 bases from V and 3 bases from J, the junction contained 9 bases not matched to a gene. The DNA of the CDR3 is TGTGCCAGCACCCTCTGGGGAGGGGTCTACGAGCAGTACTTC. The encoded protein is CASTLWGGVYEQYF.

The chain recombines TRBV11-2 with TRBJ1-2, with D unclear. CDR1 and CDR2 (germline): SGHAT, FQNNGV. The CDR3 has 14 amino acids. Trimming pared 5 bases from V and 5 bases from J, leaving 15 bases between. The CDR3 nucleotides read TGTGCCAGCAGCCCCCTGGAGGCAGGTTATGGCTACACCTTC. Protein: CASSPLEAGYGYTF.